A single sample gave rise to the 21 T cell receptor beta chains below, sequenced in a study of blood T cell repertoires in COVID-19. TCRdb's copy holds only in-frame clones and misses some; the assay was immunoSEQ multiplex PCR. The repertoire holds 250,000 to 300,000 clones, with around 88% as singletons. Specimen: peripheral blood. The receptor set was obtained from a man in his forties with acute or convalescent COVID-19.

This chain joins TRBV11-2 and TRBJ2-1; the D gene is possibly TRBD1 (5 bases). Germline-derived CDR1 and CDR2 are SGHAT and FQNNGV. V lost 3 bases and J 4 bases, leaving 10 bases between the germline ends. The CDR3 spans 14 residues. The CDR3 DNA is TGTGCCAGCAGCTTCCGTGGGGCGTACAATGAGCAGTTCTTC. Protein product: CASSFRGAYNEQFF.

The chain is built from TRBV3-1 (or the pseudogene TRBV3-2) and TRBJ2-3, with D possibly matching TRBD2 (5 bases). The CDR3 totals 17 residues. Germline V gene lookup returns CDR1 LGHDT and CDR2 YNNKEL (reference sequence). V shed 4 bases and J shed 0 bases, with 17 bases lying between them. The CDR3 protein is CASSRTWTPYSTDTQYF. The CDR3 region has the DNA TGTGCCAGCAGCCGTACCTGGACTCCTTATAGCACAGATACGCAGTATTTT.

Worth noting for this clone: The sample has other DNA sequences that encode this CDR3 too. This chain links TRBV4-1 with TRBJ1-4, with D unresolved. Per the germline V gene, CDR1 is MGHRA and CDR2 is YSYEKL. CDR3 length: 13 amino acids. The V end was cut by 0 bases, the J end by 7 bases, with 6 bases between. The CDR3 region has the DNA TGCGCCAGCAGCCAAGATAGCCGTGAAAAACTGTTTTTT. This codes for CASSQDSREKLFF.

The chain has TRBV2 and TRBJ2-7; TRBD1 matches at 7 bases. CDR1 and CDR2 from the germline V gene are SNHLY and FYNNEI. V lost 8 bases, J lost 1 base, and 14 bases stayed unmatched. CDR3 size: 16 residues. CDR3 nucleotide sequence: TGTGCCAGCCGCTTTGGACAGGCCTTAAAATCCTACGAGCAGTACTTC. Translated, it gives CASRFGQALKSYEQYF.

V usage is TRBV29-1 and J usage is TRBJ1-3; a possible D gene is TRBD1 (6 bases). Per the germline V gene, CDR1 is SQVTM and CDR2 is ANQGSEA. CDR3 length: 14 residues. Deletions cut 4 bases from V and 0 bases from J, with 10 bases between. CDR3 DNA: TGCAGCGTTGCTGGACAGAACTCTGGAAACACCATATATTTT. This codes for CSVAGQNSGNTIYF.

Worth noting for this clone: The junction and the germline gene differ at one end; a read error may be behind it. The chain has TRBV7-2 and TRBJ2-1, with a possible D match to TRBD1 (5 bases). Germline V gene sequence: CDR1 SGHTA, CDR2 FQGNSA. CDR3 size: 14 residues. CDR3 in DNA: TGTGCCAGCACCTTAGTTGGGCCGGCAGGGGAGCAGTTCTTC. The encoded protein is CASTLVGPAGEQFF.

V is TRBV9 and J is TRBJ2-2, with D possibly being TRBD2 (6 bases). The CDR3 runs to 16 residues. Per germline, CDR1 SGDLS and CDR2 YYNGEE. V dropped 0 bases and J dropped 7 bases, with 16 bases sitting between them. The CDR3 coding sequence is TGTGCCAGCAGCGTAGGGACTACCCGGGGTGGCGGGGAGCTGTTTTTT. Its protein is CASSVGTTRGGGELFF.

J is TRBJ1-2 and V is TRBV30; unclear D gene. Per the germline V gene, CDR1 is GTSNPN and CDR2 is SVGIG (reference sequence). Trimming took 1 base from V and 4 from J, leaving 10 bases between them. This CDR3 is built from 13 residues. CDR3 DNA sequence: TGTGCCTGGAGTGGAGTTGCAGGCTATGGCTACACCTTC. It codes for CAWSGVAGYGYTF.

The chain has TRBV2 and TRBJ2-2; D is ambiguous. Germline CDR1 and CDR2: SNHLY and FYNNEI. The CDR3 has 15 residues. Trimming pared 2 bases from V and 6 bases from J, leaving 13 bases between. CDR3 sequence (DNA): TGTGCCAGCAGTGAATTGGGCAATACGGCCGGGGAGCTGTTTTTT. Encoded protein: CASSELGNTAGELFF.

J is TRBJ1-3 and V is TRBV6-5, with D possibly matching TRBD1 (6 bases). Trimming cost V 6 bases and J 6 bases, with 15 bases left between them. CDR1 and CDR2 from the germline V gene are MNHEY and SVGAGI. The CDR3 extends over 14 amino acids. In nucleotides, the CDR3 is TGTGCCAGCAGCCGCGGGGGCCTTGAAAACACCATATATTTT. The encoded protein is CASSRGGLENTIYF.

V is TRBV18 and J is TRBJ2-7, with 7 bases fitting TRBD1. Germline V gene data show CDR1 as KGHSH and CDR2 as LQKENI. The CDR3 extends over 15 amino acids. The V segment lost 1 base and the J segment 0 bases; nucleotides outside the gene matches: 3. The CDR3 DNA reads TGTGCCAGCTCACCACAGGGGGCTTTCTCCTACGAGCAGTACTTC. Its protein is CASSPQGAFSYEQYF. The full variable domain, rest sourced from reference TRBV18 and TRBJ2-7, is NAGVMQNPRHLVRRRGQEARLRCSPMKGHSHVYWYRQLPEEGLKFMVYLQKENIIDESGMPKERFSAEFPKEGPSILRIQQVVRGDSAAYFCASSPQGAFSYEQYFGPGTRLTVT.

This clone was counted a single time. The J gene is TRBJ2-3, the V gene TRBV10-1, with 10 bases fitting TRBD2. The V gene's germline CDR1 is WNHNN and CDR2 SYGVQD (reference sequence). The CDR3 loop spans 16 amino acids. After removal of 2 bases from V and 0 bases from J, the junction contained 2 bases not matched to a gene. The CDR3 loop reads CASSEGLAASTDTQYF. CDR3 nucleotide sequence: TGCGCCAGCAGTGAGGGACTAGCGGCTAGCACAGATACGCAGTATTTT.

The chain uses TRBV19 and TRBJ1-4, with D possibly TRBD1 on 5 matching bases. The germline V and J ends were trimmed by 6 bases and 6 bases, with 14 bases remaining between them. This CDR3 comprises 14 residues. From germline, CDR1 is LNHDA and CDR2 SQIVND (reference sequence). The CDR3 DNA reads TGTGCCAGTAGGACATCCGGGGGGGATGAAAAACTGTTTTTT. Translation: CASRTSGGDEKLFF.

The chain combines TRBV20-1 with TRBJ2-3; TRBD2 matches at 12 bases. From germline, CDR1 is DFQATT and CDR2 SNEGSKA (reference sequence). The CDR3 totals 15 residues. After removal of 3 bases from V and 6 bases from J, the junction contained 7 bases not matched to a gene. Here the CDR3 DNA reads TGCAGTGCTAGTGGGAGACTAGCGGGGGAGGATACGCAGTATTTT. It specifies CSASGRLAGEDTQYF.

The chain uses TRBV5-1 and TRBJ2-1; TRBD2 matches 7 bases. Germline loops: CDR1 SGHRS, CDR2 YFSETQ. J lost 7 bases, V lost 7 bases, and 11 bases had no gene match. The CDR3 is made up of 14 amino acids. This chain's CDR3 is CASGPAGWGNEQFF. The DNA of the CDR3 is TGCGCCAGCGGACCAGCGGGGTGGGGAAATGAGCAGTTCTTC.

The genes are TRBV18 and TRBJ1-1; D possibly corresponds to TRBD1 (5 bases). The CDR3 covers 15 residues. The V end lost 5 bases, the J end lost 4 bases, and 17 bases lay between the germline ends. Looked up from germline, CDR1 is KGHSH and CDR2 is LQKENI. CDR3 protein: CASSWRPGGGTEAFF. In DNA, the CDR3 is TGTGCCAGCTCATGGAGGCCCGGCGGGGGCACTGAAGCTTTCTTT.

The rearrangement links TRBV5-1 to TRBJ1-4; tentative D call: TRBD1 (6 bases). With 4 bases removed from V and 6 bases from J, the gap between germline ends came to 10 bases. The CDR3 consists of 13 residues. CDR1 SGHRS and CDR2 YFSETQ come from the germline V gene. CDR3 nucleotides: TGCGCCAGCAGCACCCGGACAGATGAAAAACTGTTTTTT. It specifies CASSTRTDEKLFF.

The sample holds one count of this clone. This sequence joins TRBV7-3 and TRBJ2-1; 7 bases are a match to TRBD1. CDR3 length: 15 residues. The V gene's germline CDR1 is SGHTA and CDR2 FQGTGA. The junction had 6 bases not matched to a gene; V was cut back by 4 bases and J by 3 bases. The CDR3 DNA reads as TGTGCCAGCAGCTCCCACGGACAGGACTACAATGAGCAGTTCTTC. Translation gives CASSSHGQDYNEQFF.

V is TRBV6-1 and J is TRBJ1-2; possible D gene TRBD1, 6 bases. The CDR3 is made up of 18 amino acids. Deletions cut 1 base from V and 1 base from J, with 19 bases between. Germline lookup yields CDR1 MNHNS and CDR2 SASEGT. CDR3 sequence: CASSEVRQGSIFNYGYTF. The DNA for the CDR3 is TGTGCCAGCAGTGAAGTTCGGCAGGGGTCCATATTTAACTATGGCTACACCTTC.

In DNA form, the CDR3 reads TGTGCCAGCAGCTTAAATTTGGGACAGGGAGGAGCTTTCTTT. It yields the protein CASSLNLGQGGAFF. The rearrangement joins TRBV7-2 to TRBJ1-1, with 9 bases that match TRBD1. The J segment lost 10 bases and the V segment lost 2 bases, leaving 8 bases of the junction unmatched. The CDR3 totals 14 residues. Germline assignment: CDR1 SGHTA and CDR2 FQGNSA. The full variable domain, its missing parts supplied by reference TRBV7-2 and TRBJ1-1, is GAGVSQSPSNKVTEKGKDVELRCDPISGHTALYWYRQSLGQGLEFLIYFQGNSAPDKSGLPSDRFSAERTGGSVSTLTIQRTQQEDSAVYLCASSLNLGQGGAFFGQGTRLTVV.

This chain joins TRBV20-1 and TRBJ2-1; no definite D call. In germline, CDR1 is DFQATT, CDR2 SNEGSKA (reference sequence). The CDR3 totals 11 residues. V lost 6 bases, J lost 6 bases, and 9 bases lay in between. CDR3 residues: CSAPSSNEQFF. DNA for the CDR3: TGCAGTGCCCCAAGTAGCAATGAGCAGTTCTTC.